This TCR beta chain was profiled in a study of CD8 T cells in ankylosing spondylitis. Molecular-barcoded quantitative 5'-RACE produced these TCR beta libraries. TCRdb ran MiXCR on the 5' RACE reads and lists one entry per CDR3 protein. Of about 750,000 distinct CDR3 sequences listed, under 20% are singletons. The CDR3 spans 17 residues. Germline-derived CDR1 and CDR2 are KGHDR and SFDVKD. Between the trimmed V and J ends, which lost 0 bases and 6 bases, there was a span of 16 bases. The study, taken as a whole, reports: With a CD8+ phenotype, disease-linked clones were relatively rare in peripheral blood. Several highly homologous variants formed a TCR beta motif that appeared characteristic of ankylosing spondylitis blood. Significant enrichment of disease-linked clones was reported in matched ankylosing spondylitis synovial fluid. Several of the motif variants were reported before in synovial fluid and blood from reactive arthritis.

In the case of this clonotype: Its antigen is unidentified.

Specimen: blood, either unsorted or a sorted T cell fraction (not recorded which). This chain connects TRBV24-1 to TRBJ2-2; no firm D call. The TCR originated in a male donor with ankylosing spondylitis. CDR3 sequence reads: CATSDLLDPVAPGELFF. Here the CDR3 DNA reads TGTGCCACCAGTGATTTGCTGGACCCCGTTGCCCCCGGGGAGCTGTTTTTT.